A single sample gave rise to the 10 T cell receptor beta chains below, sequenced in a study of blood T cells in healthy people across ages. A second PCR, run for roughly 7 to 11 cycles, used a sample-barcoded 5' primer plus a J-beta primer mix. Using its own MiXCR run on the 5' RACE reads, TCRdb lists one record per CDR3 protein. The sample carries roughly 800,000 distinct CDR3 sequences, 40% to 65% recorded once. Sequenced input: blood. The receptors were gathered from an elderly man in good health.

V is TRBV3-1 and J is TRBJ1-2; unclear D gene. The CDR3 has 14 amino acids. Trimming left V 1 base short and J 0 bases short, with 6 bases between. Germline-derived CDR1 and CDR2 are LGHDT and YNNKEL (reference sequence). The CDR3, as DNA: TGTGCCAGCAGCCAAGCGGCTACTAACTATGGCTACACCTTC. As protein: CASSQAATNYGYTF.

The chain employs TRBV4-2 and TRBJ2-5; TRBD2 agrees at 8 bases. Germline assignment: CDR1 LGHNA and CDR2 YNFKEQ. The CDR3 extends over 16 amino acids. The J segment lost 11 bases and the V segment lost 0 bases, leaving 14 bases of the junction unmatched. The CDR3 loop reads CASSQESASGRNEQYF. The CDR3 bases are TGTGCCAGCAGCCAAGAGTCGGCTAGCGGGCGCAATGAGCAGTACTTC.

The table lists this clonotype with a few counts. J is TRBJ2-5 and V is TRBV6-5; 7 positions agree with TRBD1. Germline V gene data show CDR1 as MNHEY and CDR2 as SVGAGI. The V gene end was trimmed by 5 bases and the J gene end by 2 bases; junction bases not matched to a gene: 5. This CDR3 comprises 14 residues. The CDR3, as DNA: TGTGCCAGCAGTGGGACAGTGACACAAGAGACCCAGTACTTC. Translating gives CASSGTVTQETQYF.

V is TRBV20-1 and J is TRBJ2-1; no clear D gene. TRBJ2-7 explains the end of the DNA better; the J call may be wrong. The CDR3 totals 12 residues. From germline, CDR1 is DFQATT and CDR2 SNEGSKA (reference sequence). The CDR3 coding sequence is TGCAGTGCTAGACTCCCTAACAATGAGCAGTACTTC. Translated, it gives CSARLPNNEQYF.

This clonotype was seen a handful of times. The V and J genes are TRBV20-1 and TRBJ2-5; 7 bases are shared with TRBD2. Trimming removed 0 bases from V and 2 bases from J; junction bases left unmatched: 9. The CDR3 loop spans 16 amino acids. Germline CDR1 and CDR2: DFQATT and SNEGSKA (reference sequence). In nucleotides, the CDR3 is TGCAGTGCTAGAGATGAGACTAGCCGATTTCAAGAGACCCAGTACTTC. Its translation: CSARDETSRFQETQYF.

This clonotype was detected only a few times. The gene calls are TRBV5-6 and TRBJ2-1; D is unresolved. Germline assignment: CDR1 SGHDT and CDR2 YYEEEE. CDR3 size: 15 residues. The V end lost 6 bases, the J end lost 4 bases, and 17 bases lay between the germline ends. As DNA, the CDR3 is TGTGCCAGCACACGCCTACGCCAATCATACAATGAGCAGTTCTTC. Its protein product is CASTRLRQSYNEQFF.

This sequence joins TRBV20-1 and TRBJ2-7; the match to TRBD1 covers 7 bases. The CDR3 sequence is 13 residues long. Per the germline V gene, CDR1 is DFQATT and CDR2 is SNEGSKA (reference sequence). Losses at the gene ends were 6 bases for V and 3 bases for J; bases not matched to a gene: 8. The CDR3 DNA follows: TGCAGTGCCAAAAGGACAGGAGGCTACGAGCAGTACTTC. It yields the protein CSAKRTGGYEQYF.

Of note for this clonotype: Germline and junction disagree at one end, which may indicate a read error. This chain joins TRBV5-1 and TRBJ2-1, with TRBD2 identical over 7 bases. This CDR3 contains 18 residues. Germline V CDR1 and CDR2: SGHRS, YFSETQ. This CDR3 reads CASSLARRELAVYNEQFF. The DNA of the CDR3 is TGTGCCAGCAGCTTGGCCCGTCGGGAGCTAGCGGTATACAATGAGCAGTTCTTC.

The DNA of the CDR3 is TGTGCCAGCAGCCAAGATTCTCGGGGGGCCCCTGAAGCTTTCTTT. Its protein product is CASSQDSRGAPEAFF. The rearrangement joins TRBV3-1 to TRBJ1-1; D perhaps matches TRBD1 (6 bases). Trimming left V 0 bases short and J 6 bases short, with 14 bases between. This CDR3 is 15 amino acids long. Germline V gene data show CDR1 as LGHDT and CDR2 as YNNKEL (reference sequence).

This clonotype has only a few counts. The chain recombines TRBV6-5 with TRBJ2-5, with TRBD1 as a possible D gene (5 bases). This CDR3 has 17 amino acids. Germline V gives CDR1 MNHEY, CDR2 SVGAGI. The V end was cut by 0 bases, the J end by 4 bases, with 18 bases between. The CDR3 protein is CASSYSNRLKGRETQYF. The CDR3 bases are TGTGCCAGCAGTTACTCGAATAGGCTCAAGGGGCGAGAGACCCAGTACTTC.